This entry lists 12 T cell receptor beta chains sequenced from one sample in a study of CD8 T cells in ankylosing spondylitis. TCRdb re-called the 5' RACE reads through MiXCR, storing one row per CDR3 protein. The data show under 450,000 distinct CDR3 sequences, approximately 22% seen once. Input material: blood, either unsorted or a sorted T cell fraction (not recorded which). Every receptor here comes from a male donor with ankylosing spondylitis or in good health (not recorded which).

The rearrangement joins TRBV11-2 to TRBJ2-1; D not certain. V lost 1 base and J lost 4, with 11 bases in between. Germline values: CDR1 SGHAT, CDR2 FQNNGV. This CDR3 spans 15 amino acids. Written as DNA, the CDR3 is TGTGCCAGCAGCTTAGCCTACTCCCGTTACAATGAGCAGTTCTTC. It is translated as CASSLAYSRYNEQFF.

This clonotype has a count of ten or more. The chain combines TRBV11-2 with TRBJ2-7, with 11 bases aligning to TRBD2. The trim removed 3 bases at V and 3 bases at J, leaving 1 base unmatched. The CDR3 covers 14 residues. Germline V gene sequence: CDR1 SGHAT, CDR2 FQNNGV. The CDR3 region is CASSFGTSGYEQYF. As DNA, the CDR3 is TGTGCCAGCAGCTTCGGGACTAGCGGCTACGAGCAGTACTTC.

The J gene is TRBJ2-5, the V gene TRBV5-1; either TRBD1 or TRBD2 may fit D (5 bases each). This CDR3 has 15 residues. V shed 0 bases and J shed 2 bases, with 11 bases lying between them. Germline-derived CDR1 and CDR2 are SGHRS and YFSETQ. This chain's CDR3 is CASSLGWDGQETQYF. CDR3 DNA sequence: TGCGCCAGCAGCTTGGGATGGGACGGACAAGAGACCCAGTACTTC.

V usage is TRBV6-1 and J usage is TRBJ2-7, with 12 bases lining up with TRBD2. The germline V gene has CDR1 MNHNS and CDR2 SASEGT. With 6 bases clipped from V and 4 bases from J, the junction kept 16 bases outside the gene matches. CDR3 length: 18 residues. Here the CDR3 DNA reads TGTGCCAGCAGCCACACTAGCGGGGGGCCCGAAAGGTGGTACGAGCAGTACTTC. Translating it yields CASSHTSGGPERWYEQYF.

In DNA form, the CDR3 reads TGTGCCAGCAGGACCGACAGGGAAGTCGGGGAGCTGTTTTTT. The encoded protein is CASRTDREVGELFF. The chain is built from TRBV12-3 or TRBV12-4 and TRBJ2-2; 7 bases agree with TRBD1. The CDR3 is 14 amino acids. Trimming cost V 6 bases and J 7 bases; bases outside gene matches: 8.

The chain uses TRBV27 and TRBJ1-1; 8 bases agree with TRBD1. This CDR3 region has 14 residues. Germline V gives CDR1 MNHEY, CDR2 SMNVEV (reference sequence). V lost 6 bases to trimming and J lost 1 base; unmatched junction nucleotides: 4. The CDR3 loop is CASRTDRENTEAFF. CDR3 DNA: TGTGCCAGCAGAACGGACAGGGAGAACACTGAAGCTTTCTTT.

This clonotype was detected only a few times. CDR3 sequence: CASSQAGTLTYEQYF. The CDR3 region has the DNA TGTGCCAGCAGCCAAGCCGGGACCCTTACGTACGAGCAGTACTTC. The chain joins TRBV3-1 to TRBJ2-7, with D perhaps TRBD1 or TRBD2 (5 bases each). The germline gives CDR1 LGHDT, CDR2 YNNKEL (reference sequence). The CDR3 has 15 residues. Trimming stripped 1 base from V and 4 bases from J, with 14 bases between.

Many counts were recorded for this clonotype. The CDR3 nucleotides are TGTGCCTCTTCATCGACGGTGGCGACCTACGAGCAGTACTTC. Protein: CASSSTVATYEQYF. The gene calls are TRBV10-3 and TRBJ2-7; D gene uncertain. CDR3 length: 14 residues. The V gene's germline CDR1 is ENHRY and CDR2 SYGVKD. Trimming removed 11 bases at V and 2 bases at J, with 19 bases between.

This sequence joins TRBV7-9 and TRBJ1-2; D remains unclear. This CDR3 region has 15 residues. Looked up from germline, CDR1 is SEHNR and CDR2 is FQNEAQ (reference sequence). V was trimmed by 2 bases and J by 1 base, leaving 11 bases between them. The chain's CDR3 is CASSLFPGINYGYTF. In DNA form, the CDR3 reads TGTGCCAGCAGCTTATTTCCAGGAATTAACTATGGCTACACCTTC.

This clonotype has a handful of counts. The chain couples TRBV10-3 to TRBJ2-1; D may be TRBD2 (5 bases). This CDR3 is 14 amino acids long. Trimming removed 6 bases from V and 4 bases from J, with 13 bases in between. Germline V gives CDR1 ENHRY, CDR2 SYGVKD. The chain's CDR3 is CAIRAGREYNEQFF. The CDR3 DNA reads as TGTGCCATCAGAGCAGGTAGGGAGTACAATGAGCAGTTCTTC.

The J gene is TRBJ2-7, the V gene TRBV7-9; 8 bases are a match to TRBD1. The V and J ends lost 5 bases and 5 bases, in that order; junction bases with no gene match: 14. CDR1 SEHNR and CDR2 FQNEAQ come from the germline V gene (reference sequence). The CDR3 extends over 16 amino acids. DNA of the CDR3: TGTGCCAGCAGCCCTCAAAACCGGGACAGGCCCCACGAGCAGTACTTC. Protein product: CASSPQNRDRPHEQYF.

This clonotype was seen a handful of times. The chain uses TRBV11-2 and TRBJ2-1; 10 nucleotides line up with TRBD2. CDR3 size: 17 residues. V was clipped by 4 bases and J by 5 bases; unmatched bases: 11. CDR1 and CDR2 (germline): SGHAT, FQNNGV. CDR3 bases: TGTGCCAGCAGCTCTCTACCTTCTAGCGGGGGCCACAATGAGCAGTTCTTC. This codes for CASSSLPSSGGHNEQFF.